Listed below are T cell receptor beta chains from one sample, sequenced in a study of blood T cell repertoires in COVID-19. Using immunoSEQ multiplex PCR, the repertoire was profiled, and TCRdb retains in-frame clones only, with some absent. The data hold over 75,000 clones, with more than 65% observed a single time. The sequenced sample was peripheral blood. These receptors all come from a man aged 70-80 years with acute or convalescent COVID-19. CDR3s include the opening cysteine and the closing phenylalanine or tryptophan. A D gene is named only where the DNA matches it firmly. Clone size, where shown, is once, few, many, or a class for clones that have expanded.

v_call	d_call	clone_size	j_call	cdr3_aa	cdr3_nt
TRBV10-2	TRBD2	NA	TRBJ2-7	CASSESGLGGASGVEQYF	TGCGCCAGCAGTGAGTCCGGGCTGGGAGGGGCCTCCGGGGTGGAGCAGTACTTC
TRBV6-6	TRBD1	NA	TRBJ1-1	CASSSKGARTEAFF	TGTGCCAGCAGCTCAAAGGGGGCACGCACTGAAGCTTTCTTT
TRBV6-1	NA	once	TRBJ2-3	CASCGARPTGADTQYF	TGTGCCAGCTGTGGAGCGCGACCCACGGGGGCAGATACGCAGTATTTT
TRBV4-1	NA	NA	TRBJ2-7	CASSQDIRLYEQYF	TGCGCCAGCAGCCAAGATATCAGGTTGTACGAGCAGTACTTC
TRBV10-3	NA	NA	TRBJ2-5	CAIISLGGIETQYF	TGTGCCATCATTTCGTTAGGGGGTATTGAGACCCAGTACTTC
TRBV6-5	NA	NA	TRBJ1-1	CASSYFPRVNTEAFF	TGTGCCAGCAGTTACTTCCCCAGGGTTAACACTGAAGCTTTCTTT
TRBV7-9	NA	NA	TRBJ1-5	CASSLTGGQPQHF	TGTGCCAGCAGCTTAACGGGAGGTCAGCCCCAGCATTTT
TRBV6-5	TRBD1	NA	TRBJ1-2	CASGETGRSYGYTF	TGTGCCAGCGGGGAGACAGGGCGCAGCTATGGCTACACCTTC
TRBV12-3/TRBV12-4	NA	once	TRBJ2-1	CASSPRYNEQFF	TGTGCCAGCAGTCCCCGGTACAATGAGCAGTTCTTC
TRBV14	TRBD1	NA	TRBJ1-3	CASSQVRGQGLSGNTIYF	TGTGCCAGCAGCCAGGTTCGGGGACAGGGCCTCTCTGGAAACACCATATATTTT
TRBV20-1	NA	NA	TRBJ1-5	CSASVQGNQPQHF	TGCAGTGCTAGTGTACAGGGCAATCAGCCCCAGCATTTT
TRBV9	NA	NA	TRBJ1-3	CASSVGTDGNTIYF	TGTGCCAGCAGCGTGGGGACTGACGGAAACACCATATATTTT
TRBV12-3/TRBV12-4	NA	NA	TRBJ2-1	CASSLVGAGEQFF	TGTGCCAGCAGTTTAGTGGGGGCAGGGGAGCAGTTCTTC
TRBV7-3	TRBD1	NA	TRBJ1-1	CASSQTGMGPEAFF	TGTGCCAGCAGCCAGACAGGGATGGGCCCTGAAGCTTTCTTT
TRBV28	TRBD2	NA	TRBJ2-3	CASRSTSGGYTDTQYF	TGTGCCAGCAGATCGACTAGCGGGGGATACACAGATACGCAGTATTTT
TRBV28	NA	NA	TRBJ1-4	CASSLAGMREKLFF	TGTGCCAGCAGTTTAGCGGGAATGCGTGAAAAACTGTTTTTT
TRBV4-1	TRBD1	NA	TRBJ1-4	CASTPQGATNEKLFF	TGCGCCAGCACACCTCAGGGGGCAACTAATGAAAAACTGTTTTTT
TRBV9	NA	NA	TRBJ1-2	CASRGDNLYGYTF	TGTGCCAGCAGGGGGGACAACCTCTATGGCTACACCTTC
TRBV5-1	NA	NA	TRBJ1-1	CASSPAAGPNTEAFF	TGCGCCAGCAGCCCGGCGGCAGGGCCGAACACTGAAGCTTTCTTT
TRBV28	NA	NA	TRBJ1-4	CASSFLEKLFF	TGTGCCAGCAGTTTTCTCGAAAAACTGTTTTTT
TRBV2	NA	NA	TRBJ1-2	CASSWGRDYGYTF	TGTGCCAGCAGCTGGGGCAGGGACTATGGCTACACCTTC
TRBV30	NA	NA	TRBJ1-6	CAWSVTWAGRGSPLHF	TGTGCCTGGAGTGTAACATGGGCAGGGCGCGGTTCACCCCTCCACTTT
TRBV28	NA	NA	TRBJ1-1	CASSPVGGGTEAFF	TGTGCCAGCAGTCCAGTGGGGGGGGGCACTGAAGCTTTCTTT
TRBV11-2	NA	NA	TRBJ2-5	CASSSLRRLPGGKTQYF	TGTGCCAGCAGCTCCCTTAGGAGGTTACCTGGTGGGAAGACCCAGTACTTC
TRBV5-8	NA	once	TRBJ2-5	CASSPMTGQETQYF	TGTGCCAGCAGCCCAATGACAGGACAAGAGACCCAGTACTTC
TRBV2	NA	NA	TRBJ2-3	CASRYGTTRTDTQYF	TGTGCCAGCAGATACGGGACAACTCGCACAGATACGCAGTATTTT
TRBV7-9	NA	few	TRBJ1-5	CASSLVGGSESNQPQHF	TGTGCCAGCAGCTTAGTCGGGGGGTCGGAGAGCAATCAGCCCCAGCATTTT
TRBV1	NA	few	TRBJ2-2	CTSTTSGVTGELFF	TGCACCAGCACGACTAGCGGAGTCACCGGGGAGCTGTTTTTT
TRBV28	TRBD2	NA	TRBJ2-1	CASRVRRGINYNEQFF	TGTGCCAGCAGGGTGAGGCGGGGGATTAACTACAATGAGCAGTTCTTC
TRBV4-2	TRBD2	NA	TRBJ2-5	CASSQELAGGLFETQYF	TGTGCCAGCAGCCAAGAGTTAGCGGGGGGGCTTTTTGAGACCCAGTACTTC
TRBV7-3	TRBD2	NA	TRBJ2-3	CASSPSGGTDTQYF	TGTGCCAGCAGCCCTAGCGGGGGCACAGATACGCAGTATTTT
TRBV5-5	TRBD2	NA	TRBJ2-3	CASSLEAGVGTDTQYF	TGTGCCAGCAGCTTGGAAGCGGGGGTGGGCACAGATACGCAGTATTTT
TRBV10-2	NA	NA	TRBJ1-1	CASGHGMNTEAFF	TGCGCCAGCGGGCACGGAATGAACACTGAAGCTTTCTTT
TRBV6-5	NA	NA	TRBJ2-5	CASSLRDNQETQYF	TGTGCCAGCAGTCTCCGGGACAACCAAGAGACCCAGTACTTC
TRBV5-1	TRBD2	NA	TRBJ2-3	CASSIIAGGTDTQYF	TGCGCCAGCAGCATAATAGCGGGGGGCACAGATACGCAGTATTTT
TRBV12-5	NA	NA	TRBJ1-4	CASGLVGQRTNEKLFF	TGTGCTAGTGGTTTGGTAGGACAGCGGACTAATGAAAAACTGTTTTTT
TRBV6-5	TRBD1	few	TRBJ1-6	CASSYGQGDDSPLHF	TGTGCCAGCAGTTACGGGCAGGGGGACGATTCACCCCTCCACTTT
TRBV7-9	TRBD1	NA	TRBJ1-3	CASSPRDRGLNTIYF	TGTGCCAGCAGCCCCCGGGACAGGGGTCTCAACACCATATATTTT
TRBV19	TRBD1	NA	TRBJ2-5	CASSPGQGEETQYF	TGTGCCAGTAGTCCGGGACAGGGGGAAGAGACCCAGTACTTC
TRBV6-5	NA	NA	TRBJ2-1	CASSYLSLHEQFF	TGTGCCAGCAGTTACCTAAGCTTGCATGAGCAGTTCTTC
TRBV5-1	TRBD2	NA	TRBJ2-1	CASSPAAGGRNNEQFF	TGCGCCAGCAGCCCGGCTGCGGGGGGTCGAAACAATGAGCAGTTCTTC
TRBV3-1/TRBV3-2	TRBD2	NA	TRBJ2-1	CASSQASGGPASYNEQFF	TGTGCCAGCAGCCAAGCGAGCGGGGGGCCTGCTTCCTACAATGAGCAGTTCTTC
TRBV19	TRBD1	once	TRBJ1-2	CASREPTGGSLGGYTF	TGTGCCAGTCGAGAACCTACAGGGGGCTCCCTTGGTGGCTACACCTTC
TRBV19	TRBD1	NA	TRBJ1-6	CASSATGGAGSPLHF	TGTGCCAGTAGTGCCACAGGGGGCGCGGGTTCACCCCTCCACTTT
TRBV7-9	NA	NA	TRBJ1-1	CASSLSSGSEGTEAFF	TGTGCCAGCAGCTTATCATCGGGTAGTGAGGGCACTGAAGCTTTCTTT